The clone carrying this TCR beta chain has more than one count but fewer than ten. The data were obtained in a study of blood T cells in healthy people across ages. On the study more broadly: There was about one barcoded beta molecule captured by template switching per two T cells.

This CDR3 is built from 13 residues. V lost 7 bases, J lost 15 bases, and 11 bases stayed unmatched. Primed by a sample-barcoded 5' primer and a J-beta primer mix, a second PCR proceeded for roughly 7 to 11 cycles. One entry per CDR3 protein, called by TCRdb with MiXCR from the 5' RACE reads. The top ten hold more than 3% of the sample, which has about 800,000 distinct CDR3 sequences, roughly 25% seen once. This sample also appeared in a second study, on T cells of mothers and their children. That source adds: It was through the M1S primer of the second PCR that sample barcodes and 2-4 random nucleotides were added. It was related mother-child pairs that showed slightly higher overlap than unrelated pairs, without reaching significance.

The rearrangement uses TRBV12-3 or TRBV12-4 and TRBJ2-1; 11 bases map to TRBD2. The receptor was derived from a boy aged 5-17 years in good health. Sequences were obtained from blood. DNA for the CDR3: TGTGCCAGCAAGCTCGGTAGCGGGGGGGAATGGTTCTTC. This gives the protein CASKLGSGGEWFF.